This T cell receptor beta chain is from a study of blood T cell repertoires in COVID-19. Study details: Spain, Italy and the United States supplied samples that represented acute and convalescent COVID-19. T cells, B-cell-depleted T cells, or PBMCs provided the cDNA or gDNA that served as material.

Source study methods: From reference gene primer amplification, estimates of nucleated cell counts were derived. Using immunoSEQ multiplex PCR, the repertoire was profiled, and TCRdb retains in-frame clones only, with some absent. Clone size and the V and J calls come from that table; the DNA yielded D and trimming. The sample lists some 370,000 clones, 90% seen once, with 6.5% in the top ten. Looked up from germline, CDR1 is SGHTA and CDR2 is FQGTGA. This CDR3 contains 15 residues. The V segment lost 0 bases and the J segment 2 bases; nucleotides outside the gene matches: 2. The rearrangement joins TRBV7-3 to TRBJ2-5, with 8 bases matching TRBD2. This sequence originates from a man younger than 35 with active or convalescent COVID-19. The specimen was peripheral blood. The CDR3 is CASSLTSGVQETQYF. The CDR3, as DNA: TGTGCCAGCAGCTTAACTAGCGGGGTTCAAGAGACCCAGTACTTC.